The 30 T cell receptor beta chains given below trace back to one sample, sequenced in a study of T cells in Graves' hyperthyroidism and ophthalmopathy. Amplified TCR beta CDR3 regions derived from RNA transcripts. First-round RT-PCR of the TCR CDR3 relied on the HTBI primer set. TCRdb reprocessed the multiplex PCR reads with MiXCR, giving one entry per CDR3 protein. The repertoire has fewer than 900,000 distinct CDR3 sequences, approximately 18% of them found once; the top ten carry approximately 15%. Sequencing was performed on blood. The source of these receptors is a woman aged 45-59 years with Graves' hyperthyroidism that later progressed to Graves' ophthalmopathy.

This clonotype was seen just once. CDR3 DNA: TGCGCCAGCAGCCAAGAAGCGACGGCTCCGAACACTGAAGCTTTCTTT. As protein: CASSQEATAPNTEAFF. The chain combines TRBV4-1 with TRBJ1-1; D uncertain. The V gene lost 0 bases and the J gene lost 1 base, with 12 bases spanning the gap. Germline V gene sequence: CDR1 MGHRA, CDR2 YSYEKL. This CDR3 region has 16 residues.

This clonotype was observed at least ten times. The V gene is TRBV20-1, the J gene TRBJ2-7, with D uncertain. Trimming pared 3 bases from V and 7 bases from J, leaving 13 bases between. CDR3 size: 12 residues. Germline CDR1 DFQATT, CDR2 SNEGSKA (reference sequence). The CDR3 DNA sequence: TGCAGTGCTAGCCCCCCAGGTGCGGAGCAGTACTTC. Its translation is CSASPPGAEQYF.

In this sample, this clonotype turned up a few times. CDR3 coding DNA: TGTGCCAGTACCCTAGGGGGGCTGACCTATGGCTACACCTTC. Protein product: CASTLGGLTYGYTF. The chain has TRBV19 and TRBJ1-2; D may be TRBD1 (6 bases). The CDR3 is 14 residues long. Germline V gene sequence: CDR1 LNHDA, CDR2 SQIVND (reference sequence). With 7 bases removed from V and 4 bases from J, the gap between germline ends came to 16 bases.

A note on this clonotype: This may be a read error, as it is one base from a much larger clone. The chain combines TRBV5-1 with TRBJ2-3, with TRBD1 as a possible D gene (5 bases). The germline V gene encodes CDR1 SGHRS and CDR2 YFSETQ. CDR3 length: 15 amino acids. With 6 bases removed from V and 6 bases from J, the gap between germline ends came to 20 bases. The CDR3 reads CASKGPDSGMDTQYF. The DNA of the CDR3 is TGCGCCAGCAAGGGGCCAGACTCTGGGATGGATACGCAGTATTTT.

This clonotype has a handful of counts. V is TRBV5-1 and J is TRBJ2-2, with D possibly being TRBD1 (5 bases). The CDR3 contains 18 residues. Germline V gives CDR1 SGHRS, CDR2 YFSETQ. V gave up 5 bases and J gave up 0 bases, with 20 bases separating them. The CDR3 sequence: CASSSSGGGHSNTGELFF. In DNA, the CDR3 is TGCGCCAGCAGTTCCTCGGGTGGCGGACATTCGAACACCGGGGAGCTGTTTTTT. The full variable domain, its missing parts supplied by reference TRBV5-1 and TRBJ2-2, is KAGVTQTPRYLIKTRGQQVTLSCSPISGHRSVSWYQQTPGQGLQFLFEYFSETQRNKGNFPGRFSGRQFSNSRSEMNVSTLELGDSALYLCASSSSGGGHSNTGELFFGEGSRLTVL.

This clonotype was recorded a few times. This sequence joins TRBV5-5 and TRBJ1-2; 8 positions match TRBD1. The CDR3 loop spans 14 amino acids. Germline V gives CDR1 SGHKS, CDR2 YYEKEE (reference sequence). The V gene end was trimmed by 4 bases and the J gene end by 4 bases; junction bases not matched to a gene: 6. CDR3 nucleotide sequence: TGTGCCAGCAGCCCGGACAGGGCTATCTATGGCTACACCTTC. Its translation: CASSPDRAIYGYTF.

The table lists this clonotype with many counts. The rearrangement uses TRBV20-1 and TRBJ2-7; D unresolved. Trimming pared 3 bases from V and 6 bases from J, leaving 9 bases between. The CDR3 covers 11 residues. Germline V gives CDR1 DFQATT, CDR2 SNEGSKA (reference sequence). The DNA for the CDR3 is TGCAGTGCTAGGAGAGTCATCGAGCAGTACTTC. This codes for CSARRVIEQYF.

This clonotype was picked up a small number of times. This chain uses TRBV6-1 with TRBJ1-2, with D maybe TRBD1 (5 bases). The CDR3 sequence is 14 residues long. CDR1 and CDR2 (germline): MNHNS, SASEGT. V was trimmed by 4 bases and J by 8 bases, leaving 17 bases between them. This chain's CDR3 is CASSAGGRAGGYTF. CDR3 bases: TGTGCCAGCAGTGCCGGTGGCAGGGCGGGCGGCTACACCTTC.

This clonotype was seen many times. This chain connects TRBV3-1 to TRBJ1-5; 8 positions agree with TRBD1. Germline V gene sequence: CDR1 LGHDT, CDR2 YNNKEL (reference sequence). The V segment lost 4 bases and the J segment 7 bases; nucleotides outside the gene matches: 6. CDR3 length equals 14 residues. Here the CDR3 DNA reads TGTGCCAGCAGCCCGGACAGGGCGGCGCAGCCCCAGCATTTT. Encoded protein: CASSPDRAAQPQHF. Complete variable domain (other parts from reference TRBV3-1 and TRBJ1-5): DTAVSQTPKYLVTQMGNDKSIKCEQNLGHDTMYWYKQDSKKFLKIMFSYNNKELIINETVPNRFSPKSPDKAHLNLHINSLELGDSAVYFCASSPDRAAQPQHFGDGTRLSIL.

The chain recombines TRBV12-3 or TRBV12-4 with TRBJ1-6; a possible D gene is TRBD1 (6 bases). V was clipped by 6 bases and J by 10 bases, with 16 bases between them. The CDR3 sequence is 14 residues long. CDR3: CASSPSQGQSPLHF. CDR3 sequence (DNA): TGTGCCAGCAGCCCTAGCCAGGGACAATCACCCCTCCACTTT.

The table lists this clonotype with many counts. The V and J genes are TRBV5-5 and TRBJ2-7; a possible D gene is TRBD2 (5 bases). The CDR3 is 13 residues long. V shed 7 bases and J shed 3 bases, with 14 bases lying between them. Germline CDR1 SGHKS, CDR2 YYEKEE (reference sequence). This chain's CDR3 is CASEGPTSYEQYF. In nucleotides, the CDR3 is TGTGCCAGCGAAGGTCCCACTAGCTACGAGCAGTACTTC. Filled out from reference TRBV5-5 and TRBJ2-7, the complete variable domain reads DAGVTQSPTHLIKTRGQQVTLRCSPISGHKSVSWYQQVLGQGPQFIFQYYEKEERGRGNFPDRFSARQFPNYSSELNVNALLLGDSALYLCASEGPTSYEQYFGPGTRLTVT.

This clonotype was observed a handful of times. This chain joins TRBV18 and TRBJ2-7; D may be TRBD1 or TRBD2 (5 bases each). This CDR3 region has 13 residues. Germline CDR1 reads KGHSH; CDR2 reads LQKENI. V dropped 3 bases and J dropped 5 bases, with 11 bases sitting between them. The CDR3 nucleotides are TGTGCCAGCTCACCTTCCAGGGACCACGAGCAGTACTTC. As protein: CASSPSRDHEQYF. Full variable domain (missing parts from reference TRBV18 and TRBJ2-7): NAGVMQNPRHLVRRRGQEARLRCSPMKGHSHVYWYRQLPEEGLKFMVYLQKENIIDESGMPKERFSAEFPKEGPSILRIQQVVRGDSAAYFCASSPSRDHEQYFGPGTRLTVT.

This chain joins TRBV6-4 and TRBJ2-2; TRBD2 might be the D (6 bases). Germline V gene sequence: CDR1 MRHNA, CDR2 SNTAGT. This CDR3 spans 17 amino acids. Deletions cut 6 bases from V and 1 base from J, with 18 bases between. The CDR3 nucleotides are TGTGCCAGCAGCGGGAGTATCTACGGGGGGAACACCGGGGAGCTGTTTTTT. It codes for CASSGSIYGGNTGELFF.

The table lists this clonotype with many counts. The rearrangement joins TRBV6-1 to TRBJ2-3; the match to TRBD2 covers 9 bases. Losses at the gene ends were 5 bases for V and 2 bases for J; bases not matched to a gene: 5. Germline V lookup: CDR1 MNHNS, CDR2 SASEGT. The CDR3 loop spans 15 amino acids. CDR3 nucleotide sequence: TGTGCCAGCAGTTCCGCGGGGGGGCACACAGATACGCAGTATTTT. Translating it yields CASSSAGGHTDTQYF.

The V gene is TRBV11-2, the J gene TRBJ1-4; D call uncertain. The germline gives CDR1 SGHAT, CDR2 FQNNGV. The ends were cut back, 5 bases at V and 5 bases at J, with 12 bases in the middle. This CDR3 is 14 amino acids long. The DNA for the CDR3 is TGTGCCAGCAGCGCAATAAGGCCCAATGAAAAACTGTTTTTT. It is translated as CASSAIRPNEKLFF.

The chain uses TRBV6-1 and TRBJ2-3; TRBD1 agrees at 7 bases. The junction had 7 bases not matched to a gene; V was cut back by 7 bases and J by 0 bases. The CDR3 length is 15 residues. Germline V lookup: CDR1 MNHNS, CDR2 SASEGT. In nucleotides, the CDR3 is TGTGCCAGCATGGAAGGGGGCTCTAGCACAGATACGCAGTATTTT. This translates into CASMEGGSSTDTQYF.

This clonotype was observed a handful of times. Mismatch with germline at one junction end may stem from a read error. V usage is TRBV18 and J usage is TRBJ2-5; 10 nucleotides align to TRBD1. CDR1 and CDR2 from the germline V gene are KGHSH and LQKENI. The CDR3 has 16 amino acids. Here the CDR3 reads CANSLGTGAVGETQYF. The CDR3 DNA is TGTGCCAACTCACTAGGGACAGGGGCGGTCGGAGAGACCCAGTACTTC.

This chain links TRBV7-9 with TRBJ2-6; 8 nucleotides agree with TRBD1. V shed 7 bases and J 2 bases; nucleotides not matched to a gene: 13. Germline assignment: CDR1 SEHNR and CDR2 FQNEAQ (reference sequence). CDR3 length: 18 residues. The CDR3: CASIPQGPGGAGANVLTF. The CDR3 coding sequence is TGTGCCAGCATCCCCCAGGGACCAGGGGGCGCTGGGGCCAACGTCCTGACTTTC.

This clonotype was counted many times. The rearrangement uses TRBV7-9 and TRBJ1-1; unclear D gene. The CDR3 totals 13 residues. With 2 bases removed from V and 4 bases from J, the gap between germline ends came to 8 bases. Germline CDR1 is SEHNR and CDR2 is FQNEAQ (reference sequence). CDR3 nucleotides: TGTGCCAGCAGCTTAATCGGGTTCACTGAAGCTTTCTTT. Protein sequence: CASSLIGFTEAFF.

This clonotype turned up a few times. The rearrangement uses TRBV3-1 and TRBJ1-6; D gene ambiguous. The CDR3 is made up of 15 amino acids. The V gene's germline CDR1 is LGHDT and CDR2 YNNKEL (reference sequence). Trimming stripped 1 base from V and 6 bases from J, with 10 bases between. CDR3 DNA: TGTGCCAGCAGCCAAGTTTTATCTACTAATTCACCCCTCCACTTT. As protein: CASSQVLSTNSPLHF.

There are many counts of this clonotype. This chain joins TRBV20-1 and TRBJ1-4; D unclear. Germline CDR1 and CDR2: DFQATT and SNEGSKA (reference sequence). The CDR3 loop spans 14 amino acids. V was pared by 2 bases and J by 0 bases, with 7 bases between. The CDR3 loop reads CSARPVATNEKLFF. The CDR3 DNA sequence: TGCAGTGCTAGACCAGTTGCAACTAATGAAAAACTGTTTTTT.

This clonotype has more than one count but fewer than ten. This chain uses TRBV7-9 with TRBJ1-6; a possible D gene is TRBD1 (6 bases). Germline-derived CDR1 and CDR2 are SEHNR and FQNEAQ (reference sequence). The CDR3 has 16 amino acids. The V end was cut by 8 bases, the J end by 3 bases, with 17 bases between. CDR3 sequence reads: CASGWHRADYNSPLHF. The CDR3 bases are TGTGCCAGCGGGTGGCACAGGGCGGACTATAATTCACCCCTCCACTTT.

The sample holds one count of this clonotype. The gene calls are TRBV7-3 and TRBJ2-5; no firm D call. The CDR3 is 15 amino acids. Trimming removed 0 bases from V and 2 bases from J, with 10 bases in between. The germline V gene has CDR1 SGHTA and CDR2 FQGTGA. The CDR3 bases are TGTGCCAGCAGCTTAACGGACGCCTGGCAAGAGACCCAGTACTTC. Amino acids: CASSLTDAWQETQYF. Complete variable domain (other parts from reference TRBV7-3 and TRBJ2-5): GAGVSQTPSNKVTEKGKYVELRCDPISGHTALYWYRQSLGQGPEFLIYFQGTGAADDSGLPNDRFFAVRPEGSVSTLKIQRTERGDSAVYLCASSLTDAWQETQYFGPGTRLLVL.

The CDR3 coding sequence is TGCAGTGCTAGAGATCGGGAGGGCTTGGGGAATTCACCCCTCCACTTT. Protein: CSARDREGLGNSPLHF. The rearrangement joins TRBV20-1 to TRBJ1-6; D is uncertain. There are 16 residues in the CDR3. V was cut by 0 bases and J by 7 bases, with 16 bases left in between. The germline gives CDR1 DFQATT, CDR2 SNEGSKA (reference sequence).

This chain uses TRBV10-2 with TRBJ2-7; D remains unclear. Between the trimmed V and J ends, which lost 0 bases and 3 bases, there was a span of 9 bases. This CDR3 comprises 14 residues. Germline V gene sequence: CDR1 WSHSY, CDR2 SAAADI. The DNA of the CDR3 is TGCGCCAGCAGTGAGTCGGGTGGGGACTACGAGCAGTACTTC. It specifies CASSESGGDYEQYF.

The V gene is TRBV7-2, the J gene TRBJ2-7; D may be TRBD2 (6 bases). This CDR3 is built from 15 residues. V was clipped by 5 bases and J by 6 bases, with 20 bases between them. CDR1 and CDR2 (germline): SGHTA, FQGNSA. The CDR3 nucleotides are TGTGCCAGCAGCCCGGCCGGGGCGGGGCGTCGCGAGCAGTACTTC. Its protein is CASSPAGAGRREQYF. Supplemented by reference TRBV7-2 and TRBJ2-7, the full variable domain reads GAGVSQSPSNKVTEKGKDVELRCDPISGHTALYWYRQSLGQGLEFLIYFQGNSAPDKSGLPSDRFSAERTGGSVSTLTIQRTQQEDSAVYLCASSPAGAGRREQYFGPGTRLTVT.

The genes are TRBV6-1 and TRBJ1-4, with TRBD1 as a possible D gene (5 bases). Germline V gene data show CDR1 as MNHNS and CDR2 as SASEGT. This CDR3 is 14 amino acids long. Between the trimmed V and J ends, which lost 6 bases and 9 bases, there was a span of 17 bases. The chain's CDR3 is CASRPPGPGQKLFF. The CDR3 nucleotides read TGTGCCAGCAGACCCCCGGGACCGGGCCAAAAACTGTTTTTT.

The V call is TRBV4-1, the J call TRBJ1-1, with TRBD1 matching over 7 bases. The germline gives CDR1 MGHRA, CDR2 YSYEKL. The CDR3 covers 16 residues. J gave up 1 base and V 3 bases, and 8 bases lay outside the gene matches. The CDR3 nucleotides read TGCGCCAGCAGCCACCAGATCCGGGACAGGAACACTGAAGCTTTCTTT. Translated: CASSHQIRDRNTEAFF.

This rearrangement joins TRBV2 to TRBJ2-1, with D tentatively TRBD1 (7 bases). This CDR3 comprises 15 residues. Trimming left V 5 bases short and J 9 bases short, with 20 bases between. CDR1 is SNHLY, CDR2 FYNNEI, per germline. The CDR3 reads CASSTTGNGRREQFF. The CDR3 DNA reads TGTGCCAGCAGTACGACAGGGAACGGGAGACGTGAGCAGTTCTTC.

In its sample, this clonotype was seen many times. This chain links TRBV18 with TRBJ1-1; unclear D gene. The CDR3 extends over 13 amino acids. Per germline, CDR1 KGHSH and CDR2 LQKENI. The V gene lost 3 bases and the J gene lost 1 base, with 6 bases spanning the gap. The CDR3 loop is CASSPQENTEAFF. The CDR3, as DNA: TGTGCCAGCTCACCTCAGGAGAACACTGAAGCTTTCTTT.